These 7 T cell receptor beta chains originate from one sample sequenced in a study of PD-1 blockade in classical Hodgkin lymphoma (dated by TCRdb to the early 2020s). To prepare the library, the immunoSEQ multiplex PCR assay was applied. The clones in this table, taken by TCRdb from immuneACCESS, are in-frame only. Not every clone is retained; where verified, under half of the shortfall comes from an unresolved V gene, and the cause of the rest is unknown. The sample has 28,000 or so clones on record, over 60% of them singletons. Roughly 3.4% of the sample is in the top ten clones. The sample's time point label is to be understood as: cycle 4 day 1 (C4D1), after around six weeks of nivolumab. Relapse after autologous stem cell transplantation had occurred in all trial patients, and cohorts A, B and C were distinguished by prior brentuximab vedotin exposure. Sequencing was performed on peripheral blood mononuclear cells (PBMCs), taken before the fourth cycle of nivolumab. All receptors come from a human donor with classical Hodgkin lymphoma.

The chain links TRBV11-2 to TRBJ2-3, with a weak D call TRBD2 (6 bases). Trimming took 6 bases from V and 4 from J, leaving 11 bases between them. There are 13 residues in the CDR3. Germline lookup yields CDR1 SGHAT and CDR2 FQNNGV. CDR3 residues: CASSFGGPDTQYF. The CDR3 DNA reads TGTGCCAGCAGTTTCGGAGGGCCAGATACGCAGTATTTT. The whole variable domain, remainder taken from reference TRBV11-2 and TRBJ2-3, is EAGVAQSPRYKIIEKRQSVAFWCNPISGHATLYWYQQILGQGPKLLIQFQNNGVVDDSQLPKDRFSAERLKGVDSTLKIQPAKLEDSAVYLCASSFGGPDTQYFGPGTRLTVL.

The rearrangement uses TRBV4-1 and TRBJ2-7; D is perhaps TRBD1 (5 bases). The germline CDR1 and CDR2 sequences are MGHRA and YSYEKL. CDR3 length: 15 residues. The V gene lost 1 base and the J gene lost 7 bases, with 17 bases spanning the gap. CDR3 DNA: TGCGCCAGCAGCCAAGGTCCCCAAGGGGTCTATGAGCAGTACTTC. It encodes CASSQGPQGVYEQYF.

In DNA form, the CDR3 reads TGTGCCAGTAGTATTAGTTCGATGGGAGGGAGCCCCCAGTTCTTC. This translates into CASSISSMGGSPQFF. This chain joins TRBV19 and TRBJ2-1; 7 bases agree with TRBD2. V lost 3 bases, J lost 13 bases, and 15 bases stayed unmatched. This CDR3 comprises 15 residues. Germline CDR1 and CDR2: LNHDA and SQIVND (reference sequence).

The chain has TRBV10-1 and TRBJ2-1; D gene uncertain. The V gene lost 7 bases and the J gene lost 9 bases, with 19 bases spanning the gap. The CDR3 has 14 residues. Germline V gene data show CDR1 as WNHNN and CDR2 as SYGVQD (reference sequence). CDR3 sequence reads: CASTEEPASTEQFF. CDR3 sequence (DNA): TGCGCCAGCACCGAGGAGCCTGCCTCGACTGAGCAGTTCTTC.

The CDR3 region is CASSEGREAFF. The CDR3 DNA reads TGTGCCAGCAGTGAGGGCAGGGAAGCTTTCTTT. The chain links TRBV6-1 to TRBJ1-1, with D uncertain. Germline-derived CDR1 and CDR2 are MNHNS and SASEGT. V shed 3 bases and J shed 8 bases, with 7 bases lying between them. The CDR3 runs to 11 residues.

J is TRBJ2-7 and V is TRBV5-1, with D possibly being TRBD2 (5 bases). Trimming took off 0 bases at V and 3 bases at J, with 10 bases between the two ends. Germline CDR1 is SGHRS and CDR2 is YFSETQ. The CDR3 spans 14 residues. This CDR3 reads CASSLAPDYYEQYF. In nucleotides, the CDR3 is TGCGCCAGCAGCTTGGCTCCAGACTACTACGAGCAGTACTTC.

This chain joins TRBV28 and TRBJ1-6; TRBD1 agrees at 9 bases. Germline CDR1 and CDR2: MDHEN and SYDVKM. V dropped 5 bases and J dropped 9; count of bases not matched to a gene: 5. There are 14 residues in the CDR3. This CDR3 is CASSPGTGFSPLHF. DNA of the CDR3: TGTGCCAGCAGTCCCGGGACAGGGTTTTCACCCCTCCACTTT.